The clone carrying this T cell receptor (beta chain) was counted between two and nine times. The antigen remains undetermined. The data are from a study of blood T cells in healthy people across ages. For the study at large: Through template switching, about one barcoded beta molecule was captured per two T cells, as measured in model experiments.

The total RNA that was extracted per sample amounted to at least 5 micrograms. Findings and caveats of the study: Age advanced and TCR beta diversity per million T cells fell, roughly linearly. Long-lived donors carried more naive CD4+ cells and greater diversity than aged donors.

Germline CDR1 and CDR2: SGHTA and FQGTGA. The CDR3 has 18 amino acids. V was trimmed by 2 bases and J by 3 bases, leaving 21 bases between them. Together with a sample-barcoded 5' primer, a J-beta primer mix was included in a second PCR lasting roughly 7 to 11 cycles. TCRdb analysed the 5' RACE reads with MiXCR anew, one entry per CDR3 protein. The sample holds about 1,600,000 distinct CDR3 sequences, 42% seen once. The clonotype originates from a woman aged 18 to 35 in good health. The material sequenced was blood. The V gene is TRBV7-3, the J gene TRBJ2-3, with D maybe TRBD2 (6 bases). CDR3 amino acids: CASSLGLAVGGRTDTQYF. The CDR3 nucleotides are TGTGCCAGCAGCTTAGGTCTGGCGGTTGGGGGGAGGACAGATACGCAGTATTTT.